Each of the 18 T cell receptor beta chains below was sequenced from the same sample in a study of beta chain features in type 1 diabetes. Points from the study as a whole: Type 1 diabetes patients showed a moderate but significant shortening of TCRB CDR3s in all four CD4+ subsets.

These receptors are not linked to any known antigen. The study reverse transcribed the entire isolated RNA, so it sequenced expressed TCRB transcripts. Some clones are missing from TCRdb's copy, which holds only in-frame ones; the method was immunoSEQ multiplex PCR. The sample includes 130,000 to 150,000 clones, about 13% of them seen just once. The sample was central memory CD4+ T cells from blood. These receptors all stem from a man aged 18-30 years with type 1 diabetes.

This rearrangement joins TRBV20-1 to TRBJ2-3; no clear D. The germline V and J ends were trimmed by 6 bases and 6 bases, with 10 bases remaining between them. The CDR3 length is 11 residues. CDR1 is DFQATT, CDR2 SNEGSKA, per germline (reference sequence). The CDR3 sequence is CSAPQADTQYF. In DNA form, the CDR3 reads TGCAGTGCACCCCAGGCGGATACGCAGTATTTT.

This clone has more than one count but fewer than ten. CDR3: CASSQDSGGYTIYF. The CDR3, as DNA: TGTGCCAGCAGCCAAGATTCAGGCGGATACACCATATATTTT. The chain recombines TRBV14 with TRBJ1-3; D is ambiguous. There are 14 residues in the CDR3. Per germline, CDR1 SGHDN and CDR2 FVKESK. With 0 bases removed from V and 8 bases from J, the gap between germline ends came to 11 bases.

This CDR3 reads CAWSAQGGSPLHF. The CDR3 coding sequence is TGTGCCTGGAGTGCCCAGGGAGGTTCACCCCTCCACTTT. The chain has TRBV30 and TRBJ1-6; possible D gene TRBD1, 5 bases. The CDR3 is 13 residues long. Germline CDR1 GTSNPN, CDR2 SVGIG (reference sequence). V was clipped by 1 base and J by 9 bases, with 10 bases between them. Based on the CDR3 plus reference TRBV30 and TRBJ1-6, the full variable domain is SQTIHQWPATLVQPVGSPLSLECTVEGTSNPNLYWYRQAAGRGLQLLFYSVGIGQISSEVPQNLSASRPQDRQFILSSKKLLLSDSGFYLCAWSAQGGSPLHFGNGTRLTVT.

The chain couples TRBV4-1 to TRBJ2-7; 10 bases align to TRBD1. V gave up 4 bases and J gave up 0 bases; unmatched junction bases: 15. Germline values: CDR1 MGHRA, CDR2 YSYEKL. This CDR3 is built from 19 residues. The CDR3 DNA sequence: TGCGCCAGCAGCCCTGCCGGGACAGGGGCGTTGCTAAGCTCCTACGAGCAGTACTTC. It encodes CASSPAGTGALLSSYEQYF.

J is TRBJ1-5 and V is TRBV30, with D unresolved. This CDR3 region has 13 residues. Germline V gives CDR1 GTSNPN, CDR2 SVGIG (reference sequence). Trimming left V 1 base short and J 9 bases short, with 13 bases between. The CDR3 bases are TGTGCCTGGAGTGGTGCAGGCGGGCGGCCCCAGCATTTT. The encoded protein is CAWSGAGGRPQHF. Full variable domain (missing parts from reference TRBV30 and TRBJ1-5): SQTIHQWPATLVQPVGSPLSLECTVEGTSNPNLYWYRQAAGRGLQLLFYSVGIGQISSEVPQNLSASRPQDRQFILSSKKLLLSDSGFYLCAWSGAGGRPQHFGDGTRLSIL.

The chain recombines TRBV9 with TRBJ2-3; D call uncertain. The CDR3 totals 15 residues. Germline CDR1 is SGDLS and CDR2 is YYNGEE. Trimming removed 0 bases from V and 0 bases from J, with 8 bases in between. Here the CDR3 reads CASSVGMVSTDTQYF. The DNA of the CDR3 is TGTGCCAGCAGCGTAGGAATGGTGAGCACAGATACGCAGTATTTT.

The chain uses TRBV7-2 and TRBJ1-2; D remains ambiguous. V gave up 3 bases and J gave up 4 bases, with 18 bases separating them. The CDR3 is made up of 16 amino acids. In germline, CDR1 is SGHTA, CDR2 FQGNSA. DNA for the CDR3: TGTGCCAGCAGCTTGGCCCTCCCCGAGGAACGCTATGGCTACACCTTC. Its translation is CASSLALPEERYGYTF.

This chain joins TRBV6-5 and TRBJ1-1; a possible D gene is TRBD1 (6 bases). The V end lost 5 bases, the J end lost 4 bases, and 8 bases lay between the germline ends. Germline loops: CDR1 MNHEY, CDR2 SVGAGI. The length of the CDR3 is 12 residues. The CDR3 DNA reads TGTGCCAGCAGTAGGGGGTTCACTGAAGCTTTCTTT. Its protein is CASSRGFTEAFF.

The table lists this clone with a few counts. The gene calls are TRBV9 and TRBJ2-1; weak D call: TRBD2 (6 bases). Germline V gene sequence: CDR1 SGDLS, CDR2 YYNGEE. The CDR3 length is 15 residues. Trimming stripped 0 bases from V and 4 bases from J, with 11 bases between. The CDR3 bases are TGTGCCAGCAGCGTAGAGGGACTGGCTTACAATGAGCAGTTCTTC. As protein: CASSVEGLAYNEQFF.

This clone was seen more than once but under ten times. V and J are TRBV5-1 and TRBJ1-2, with D maybe TRBD1 (5 bases). Germline V gives CDR1 SGHRS, CDR2 YFSETQ. The germline V and J ends were trimmed by 4 bases and 4 bases, with 8 bases remaining between them. The CDR3 sequence is 12 residues long. The CDR3 coding sequence is TGCGCCAGCAGCACGGACATCTATGGCTACACCTTC. It yields the protein CASSTDIYGYTF.

V and J are TRBV12-5 and TRBJ1-1; D gene unclear. Deletions cut 3 bases from V and 5 bases from J, with 13 bases between. The CDR3 totals 14 residues. From germline, CDR1 is LGHNT and CDR2 FRNRAP. CDR3 coding DNA: TGTGCTAGTGGTTTTTCGGGGTCTAAAACTGAAGCTTTCTTT. The encoded protein is CASGFSGSKTEAFF.

In its sample, this clone was seen many times. This rearrangement joins TRBV5-1 to TRBJ1-1; perhaps TRBD1 as D (5 bases). CDR1 SGHRS and CDR2 YFSETQ come from the germline V gene. CDR3 length: 16 residues. V was clipped by 4 bases and J by 1 base, with 17 bases between them. CDR3 loop: CASSQGAGSWNTEAFF. In DNA form, the CDR3 reads TGCGCCAGCAGCCAGGGAGCCGGGTCCTGGAACACTGAAGCTTTCTTT.

J is TRBJ1-2 and V is TRBV7-6; perhaps TRBD1 as D (6 bases). V gave up 1 base and J gave up 3 bases, with 12 bases separating them. Germline CDR1 reads SGHVS; CDR2 reads FNYEAQ. The CDR3 consists of 15 residues. The CDR3 coding sequence is TGTGCCAGCAGCTTAGATCCCAGGGGTGACTATGGCTACACCTTC. It specifies CASSLDPRGDYGYTF.

The rearrangement links TRBV14 to TRBJ2-6; 7 bases agree with TRBD1. The CDR3 loop spans 20 amino acids. Germline lookup yields CDR1 SGHDN and CDR2 FVKESK. V lost 0 bases and J lost 0; bases outside the gene matches: 11. CDR3: CASSQDPWTGEISGANVLTF. For the CDR3, the DNA is TGTGCCAGCAGCCAAGATCCTTGGACAGGAGAGATCTCTGGGGCCAACGTCCTGACTTTC. The full variable domain, its missing parts supplied by reference TRBV14 and TRBJ2-6, is EAGVTQFPSHSVIEKGQTVTLRCDPISGHDNLYWYRRVMGKEIKFLLHFVKESKQDESGMPNNRFLAERTGGTYSTLKVQPAELEDSGVYFCASSQDPWTGEISGANVLTFGAGSRLTVL.

This clone was seen many times. The sample holds other DNA sequences that translate to the same CDR3. This rearrangement joins TRBV7-9 to TRBJ2-2; D not certain. The V and J ends lost 0 bases and 1 base respectively, with 3 bases between them. Germline CDR1 reads SEHNR; CDR2 reads FQNEAQ (reference sequence). The CDR3 spans 14 residues. This chain's CDR3 is CASSLAGNTGELFF. Written as DNA, the CDR3 is TGTGCCAGCAGCTTAGCAGGGAACACCGGGGAGCTGTTTTTT. Drawing the rest from reference TRBV7-9 and TRBJ2-2, the complete variable domain is DTGVSQNPRHKITKRGQNVTFRCDPISEHNRLYWYRQTLGQGPEFLTYFQNEAQLEKSRLLSDRFSAERPKGSFSTLEIQRTEQGDSAMYLCASSLAGNTGELFFGEGSRLTVL.

This clone was counted many times. This chain joins TRBV20-1 and TRBJ2-1; D unclear. V lost 4 bases, J lost 9 bases, and 4 bases lay in between. Germline V gene sequence: CDR1 DFQATT, CDR2 SNEGSKA (reference sequence). The CDR3 runs 9 residues. As DNA, the CDR3 is TGCAGTGCTACAGCTGAGCAGTTCTTC. It is translated as CSATAEQFF.

This clone was picked up a small number of times. The chain carries TRBV27 and TRBJ1-6; 9 nucleotides agree with TRBD1. The germline CDR1 and CDR2 sequences are MNHEY and SMNVEV (reference sequence). This CDR3 region has 14 residues. J lost 3 bases, V lost 6 bases, and 0 bases had no gene match. DNA for the CDR3: TGTGCCAGCAGGGGACAGGGCTATAATTCACCCCTCCACTTT. This gives the protein CASRGQGYNSPLHF.

The chain employs TRBV7-9 and TRBJ1-2; 7 nucleotides agree with TRBD1. Looked up from germline, CDR1 is SEHNR and CDR2 is FQNEAQ (reference sequence). This CDR3 contains 13 residues. The junction had 2 bases not matched to a gene; V was cut back by 5 bases and J by 2 bases. The CDR3 sequence: CASSMTGNYGYTF. The CDR3 coding sequence is TGTGCCAGCAGCATGACAGGGAACTATGGCTACACCTTC.